This T cell receptor (beta chain) was sequenced during a study of PD-L1 blockade in urothelial cancer. The count of this clone is one. V lost 4 bases, J lost 14 bases, and 11 bases stayed unmatched. The CDR3 is made up of 15 amino acids. Germline assignment: CDR1 SGHKS and CDR2 YYEKEE (reference sequence). TCRdb's copy holds only in-frame clones and misses some; the assay was immunoSEQ multiplex PCR. In the table there are 38,000 or so clones, around 83% of which are singletons. The receptor's source is a man between 60 and 70 years old with urothelial cancer. This sample comprised PBMCs, obtained around atezolizumab (anti-PD-L1) treatment. The V gene is TRBV5-5, the J gene TRBJ2-1, with 14 bases that match TRBD2. This CDR3 reads CASSARSGLAGEEFF. CDR3 sequence (DNA): TGTGCCAGCAGCGCCAGGTCGGGACTAGCGGGAGAGGAGTTCTTC.